This T cell receptor (beta chain) was sequenced during a study of patients and donors after allogeneic stem cell transplantation. The CDR3 has 15 residues. V shed 5 bases and J shed 4 bases, with 17 bases lying between them. Germline CDR1 is SGHTA and CDR2 is FQGNSA. This clonotype was counted only a few times. In TCRdb, the RT-PCR reads were re-called with MiXCR into one record per CDR3 protein. Among roughly 940,000 distinct CDR3 sequences, roughly 17% were seen once, and the ten largest hold 5% to 6.5%. The source material was blood, either unsorted or a sorted T cell fraction (not recorded which). The chain couples TRBV7-2 to TRBJ2-5, with TRBD1 as a possible D gene (8 bases). The receptor was derived from a human donor who was either an allogeneic HSCT recipient or a stem cell or donor lymphocyte infusion donor (not recorded which). It is not recorded whose cells these are; they may come from a transplant donor. As DNA, the CDR3 is TGTGCCAGCAGCCGACGGACAGGGAGGGTAGAGACCCAGTACTTC. This encodes CASSRRTGRVETQYF.